These T cell receptor beta chains were read from a single sample in a study of tumor-infiltrating lymphocytes in primary liver carcinoma. In TCRdb, the multiplex PCR reads were re-called with MiXCR into one record per CDR3 protein. The repertoire holds roughly 100,000 distinct CDR3 sequences, around 63% seen once, with roughly 10% in the top ten. Sequencing was performed on liver tumor tissue from sampling region 5. The receptors derive from a woman in her fifties or sixties with primary liver carcinoma and hepatitis B virus infection. The CDR3 runs from the conserved cysteine through the conserved F or W. The D gene is left open where the match is weak. Size values are once, few and many counts, or a class for expanded clones, and some rows have none.

CDR3nt: TGTACCAGCAGTTCAAGACAGATTCAGCTTAAACCCCACGAGCAGTACTTC
CDR3aa: CTSSSRQIQLKPHEQYF
d_gene: NA
j_gene: TRBJ2-7
abundance: NA
len: 17
v_gene: TRBV28

CDR3nt: TGTGCCAGCAGCATAGAGAGTAGGGCGGTGCAGTACTTT
CDR3aa: CASSIESRAVQYF
d_gene: NA
j_gene: TRBJ2-7
abundance: NA
len: 13
v_gene: TRBV11-2

CDR3nt: TGTGCCAACAGTGACCCTAGCGGGACCTCCTACAGTGAGCAGTTCTTC
CDR3aa: CANSDPSGTSYSEQFF
d_gene: TRBD2
j_gene: TRBJ2-1
abundance: NA
len: 16
v_gene: TRBV6-1

CDR3nt: TGTGCCAACAGCGTCCGGTGGTACGGCTACAACTTC
CDR3aa: CANSVRWYGYNF
d_gene: NA
j_gene: TRBJ1-2
abundance: NA
len: 12
v_gene: TRBV28

CDR3nt: TGTGCCAGCAGTTACTCGGCCGGAAACACTGAAGCTTTCTTT
CDR3aa: CASSYSAGNTEAFF
d_gene: NA
j_gene: TRBJ1-1
abundance: many
len: 14
v_gene: TRBV6-5

CDR3nt: TGTGCCACCAGTGACCAGGGACTAGCGGGACGTTCCTACAATGAGCAGTTCTTC
CDR3aa: CATSDQGLAGRSYNEQFF
d_gene: TRBD2
j_gene: TRBJ2-1
abundance: NA
len: 18
v_gene: TRBV24-1

CDR3nt: TGTGCCAGCAGCGGAGGGGACAGGTCTATAGCCAAAAACATTCAGTACTTC
CDR3aa: CASSGGDRSIAKNIQYF
d_gene: TRBD1
j_gene: TRBJ2-4
abundance: NA
len: 17
v_gene: TRBV9

CDR3nt: TGTGCCAGCAGCTTAGATGGTCTTGGAGGTGACACTGAAGCTTTCTTT
CDR3aa: CASSLDGLGGDTEAFF
d_gene: NA
j_gene: TRBJ1-1
abundance: many
len: 16
v_gene: TRBV11-3

CDR3nt: TGTACCAGCAGACTACGACTAGCGGGAGTTATAGATACGCAGTATTTT
CDR3aa: CTSRLRLAGVIDTQYF
d_gene: TRBD2
j_gene: TRBJ2-3
abundance: NA
len: 16
v_gene: TRBV12-3/TRBV12-4

CDR3nt: TGTATCAGCAGCTTGGCTAGCGGGGTGGATACGCAGTATTTT
CDR3aa: CISSLASGVDTQYF
d_gene: TRBD2
j_gene: TRBJ2-3
abundance: NA
len: 14
v_gene: TRBV11-2

CDR3nt: TGCAGCGTTCCGACAGGACAAGAGACCCAGTGCTTC
CDR3aa: CSVPTGQETQCF
d_gene: NA
j_gene: TRBJ2-5
abundance: NA
len: 12
v_gene: TRBV29-1

CDR3nt: TGTGCCAGCAGTCTCCTCGGCGTGAGACCAGATACGCAGTATTTT
CDR3aa: CASSLLGVRPDTQYF
d_gene: NA
j_gene: TRBJ2-3
abundance: NA
len: 15
v_gene: TRBV28

CDR3nt: TGTGCCAGCAGTTACCAGGATGGGAACTATGGCTACACTTTC
CDR3aa: CASSYQDGNYGYTF
d_gene: NA
j_gene: TRBJ1-2
abundance: NA
len: 14
v_gene: TRBV6-5

CDR3nt: TGCTCCAGCAGTAGACTACGGGGGGACTACAATGAGCAGTTCTTC
CDR3aa: CSSSRLRGDYNEQFF
d_gene: TRBD2
j_gene: TRBJ2-1
abundance: NA
len: 15
v_gene: TRBV12-3/TRBV12-4

CDR3nt: TGTGCCTGCAGTGCCGGGGACTACAATGAGCAGCTCTTC
CDR3aa: CACSAGDYNEQLF
d_gene: TRBD2
j_gene: TRBJ2-1
abundance: NA
len: 13
v_gene: TRBV11-3

CDR3nt: TGTGCCAGCAGTTTGGGACAGGAGAATTCACCCCTCCACTTT
CDR3aa: CASSLGQENSPLHF
d_gene: TRBD1
j_gene: TRBJ1-6
abundance: many
len: 14
v_gene: TRBV12-3/TRBV12-4

CDR3nt: TGTGCCAGCAGCACCCGGACTAGTCTCCTCCCTGGTGAGCAGTTCTTC
CDR3aa: CASSTRTSLLPGEQFF
d_gene: TRBD2
j_gene: TRBJ2-1
abundance: many
len: 16
v_gene: TRBV12-3/TRBV12-4

CDR3nt: TGTGCCAGCAGTTTAGCGAGTTGGCTGAGATCGGTAGACTACGAGCAGTACTTC
CDR3aa: CASSLASWLRSVDYEQYF
d_gene: NA
j_gene: TRBJ2-7
abundance: NA
len: 18
v_gene: TRBV12-3/TRBV12-4

CDR3nt: TGTAGCGTTGTTGGGAACACTGAAACTTTCTTT
CDR3aa: CSVVGNTETFF
d_gene: NA
j_gene: TRBJ1-1
abundance: once
len: 11
v_gene: TRBV29-1

CDR3nt: TGTGCCAGCAGTGAGGCGGGGGCTCGCGATGAAAAACTGTTTTTT
CDR3aa: CASSEAGARDEKLFF
d_gene: NA
j_gene: TRBJ1-4
abundance: NA
len: 15
v_gene: TRBV28

CDR3nt: TGTGCCAGGTGTCCGGGACTCTCTAGTAATGAGCAGTTCTTC
CDR3aa: CARCPGLSSNEQFF
d_gene: NA
j_gene: TRBJ2-1
abundance: NA
len: 14
v_gene: TRBV6-5

CDR3nt: TGTGCCAGTAGCCATGGACAGGGAGACTACGAGCAGTACTTC
CDR3aa: CASSHGQGDYEQYF
d_gene: TRBD1
j_gene: TRBJ2-7
abundance: NA
len: 14
v_gene: TRBV4-2

CDR3nt: TGTGCCAGCAGTCTACAGGGGTTGGCCTATAATTCACCCCACTTT
CDR3aa: CASSLQGLAYNSPHF
d_gene: TRBD1
j_gene: TRBJ1-6
abundance: NA
len: 15
v_gene: TRBV6-5

CDR3nt: TGTGCCAGCAGTTACTCTCGACCGGGGCAGTATAATGAAAAACTGTTTTTT
CDR3aa: CASSYSRPGQYNEKLFF
d_gene: NA
j_gene: TRBJ1-4
abundance: many
len: 17
v_gene: TRBV6-6

CDR3nt: TGTGCCAGCAGCTTTAGGCGGGACGAGCAGTACTTC
CDR3aa: CASSFRRDEQYF
d_gene: NA
j_gene: TRBJ2-7
abundance: few
len: 12
v_gene: TRBV7-9

CDR3nt: TGTGGCAGCAGGTTCCGACAAGCTGAAGCTTTCTTT
CDR3aa: CGSRFRQAEAFF
d_gene: NA
j_gene: TRBJ1-1
abundance: NA
len: 12
v_gene: TRBV11-2

CDR3nt: TGTGCCAGCAGTTCCGGGACAAGTAGTTTCAATCAGCCCCAGCATTTT
CDR3aa: CASSSGTSSFNQPQHF
d_gene: NA
j_gene: TRBJ1-5
abundance: many
len: 16
v_gene: TRBV12-3/TRBV12-4

CDR3nt: TGTGCCAGTGGTTTGGGACAGTCGAACACTGAAGCTTTCTTT
CDR3aa: CASGLGQSNTEAFF
d_gene: TRBD1
j_gene: TRBJ1-1
abundance: NA
len: 14
v_gene: TRBV12-3/TRBV12-4

CDR3nt: TGTGCCAGCAGTGGACGAAGCTACGAGCAGTACTTC
CDR3aa: CASSGRSYEQYF
d_gene: NA
j_gene: TRBJ2-7
abundance: many
len: 12
v_gene: TRBV6-5

CDR3nt: TGTGCCAACAGCCTGATGACTAGCGGGAGGCGTGACGACACCGGGGAGCTGTTTTTT
CDR3aa: CANSLMTSGRRDDTGELFF
d_gene: TRBD2
j_gene: TRBJ2-2
abundance: NA
len: 19
v_gene: TRBV2

CDR3nt: TGTGCCAGCAGCCCTTTAGCGGGAGGCCCATACGGCAGGAATACGCAGTATTTT
CDR3aa: CASSPLAGGPYGRNTQYF
d_gene: TRBD2
j_gene: TRBJ2-3
abundance: many
len: 18
v_gene: TRBV7-8

CDR3nt: TGTGCCAGCACCCCGGTGACTAGCGCGGATACGCAGTATTTT
CDR3aa: CASTPVTSADTQYF
d_gene: TRBD2
j_gene: TRBJ2-3
abundance: many
len: 14
v_gene: TRBV7-8

CDR3nt: TGTGCCAGCATCAAGGCTAGCGGGAGGCCGTACGAGTGGTACTTC
CDR3aa: CASIKASGRPYEWYF
d_gene: TRBD2
j_gene: TRBJ2-7
abundance: NA
len: 15
v_gene: TRBV6-2/TRBV6-3

CDR3nt: TGTGCCAGCAGGCTCGGGACAGATAATTCACCCCTCCACTTT
CDR3aa: CASRLGTDNSPLHF
d_gene: TRBD1
j_gene: TRBJ1-6
abundance: medium-sized
len: 14
v_gene: TRBV12-3/TRBV12-4

CDR3nt: TGTGCCAGCAATCTCGGGGGAGATATGCAGTATTTT
CDR3aa: CASNLGGDMQYF
d_gene: NA
j_gene: TRBJ2-3
abundance: NA
len: 12
v_gene: TRBV6-6

CDR3nt: TGTGCCAGCAGCTTTCAGGACACAGATACGCAGTATTTT
CDR3aa: CASSFQDTDTQYF
d_gene: NA
j_gene: TRBJ2-3
abundance: many
len: 13
v_gene: TRBV5-4

CDR3nt: TGTGCTAATGGTTTGGTAAAAGAGACCCAGTACTTC
CDR3aa: CANGLVKETQYF
d_gene: NA
j_gene: TRBJ2-5
abundance: NA
len: 12
v_gene: TRBV12-5

CDR3nt: TGTGCCAGCACGACTCCTTGGCGGGAGGCAAGGAGGGAGCAGTACTTC
CDR3aa: CASTTPWREARREQYF
d_gene: TRBD2
j_gene: TRBJ2-7
abundance: NA
len: 16
v_gene: TRBV11-2

CDR3nt: TGTGTCAGTAGCTCGCGCCCGGACAGGGGAGCGTACTCTGGAAACACCATATATTTT
CDR3aa: CVSSSRPDRGAYSGNTIYF
d_gene: TRBD1
j_gene: TRBJ1-3
abundance: few
len: 19
v_gene: TRBV11-2

CDR3nt: TGTGCCAGCAGCCTAGGGACTAGCTGGGATACCCAGTGCTTC
CDR3aa: CASSLGTSWDTQCF
d_gene: TRBD2
j_gene: TRBJ2-5
abundance: NA
len: 14
v_gene: TRBV11-2

CDR3nt: TGTGCCAGCAGTTTAGGAGGAGGGAATGCTGACGAGCAGTACTTC
CDR3aa: CASSLGGGNADEQYF
d_gene: NA
j_gene: TRBJ2-7
abundance: NA
len: 15
v_gene: TRBV12-3/TRBV12-4

CDR3nt: TGTGCCACATTGGACAGCCCCTACGAGCAGTACTTC
CDR3aa: CATLDSPYEQYF
d_gene: NA
j_gene: TRBJ2-7
abundance: NA
len: 12
v_gene: TRBV28

CDR3nt: TGTGCCAACAGTGACAGCCCGCAAGAGACCCAGTACTTC
CDR3aa: CANSDSPQETQYF
d_gene: NA
j_gene: TRBJ2-5
abundance: once
len: 13
v_gene: TRBV2

CDR3nt: TGTGCCAGCAGTCAGACTAACTATGGCTACACCTTC
CDR3aa: CASSQTNYGYTF
d_gene: NA
j_gene: TRBJ1-2
abundance: many
len: 12
v_gene: TRBV4-2

CDR3nt: TGTGCCAGCAGTCCCCGGGACAGCTACGGGGGCAAGTACTTC
CDR3aa: CASSPRDSYGGKYF
d_gene: NA
j_gene: TRBJ2-7
abundance: many
len: 14
v_gene: TRBV7-9

CDR3nt: TGCGCCAGCGGGGCGTCGCTCGGCCAGGACACTGAAGCTTTCTTT
CDR3aa: CASGASLGQDTEAFF
d_gene: NA
j_gene: TRBJ1-1
abundance: NA
len: 15
v_gene: TRBV28

CDR3nt: TGTGCCAGCAGAAGACTAGCGAGAGGGCCGAGAGTAGAAAACCAGTACTTC
CDR3aa: CASRRLARGPRVENQYF
d_gene: TRBD2
j_gene: TRBJ2-5
abundance: NA
len: 17
v_gene: TRBV12-3/TRBV12-4

CDR3nt: TGTGCCAGCTCACCTACATTTTTCACTGAAGCTTTCTTT
CDR3aa: CASSPTFFTEAFF
d_gene: NA
j_gene: TRBJ1-1
abundance: NA
len: 13
v_gene: TRBV18

CDR3nt: TGTGCCAGCAGCCTGACCCGGGACAATGTGCAGTTCTTC
CDR3aa: CASSLTRDNVQFF
d_gene: NA
j_gene: TRBJ2-1
abundance: once
len: 13
v_gene: TRBV5-4

CDR3nt: TGTGCCAGCAGTGATGCCATGGGGAGCGATCAAGAGACCCAGTACTTC
CDR3aa: CASSDAMGSDQETQYF
d_gene: NA
j_gene: TRBJ2-5
abundance: many
len: 16
v_gene: TRBV25-1

CDR3nt: TGTGCTAGTGGTTTGGCTCCTCTAGATACGCAGCATTTT
CDR3aa: CASGLAPLDTQHF
d_gene: NA
j_gene: TRBJ1-5
abundance: NA
len: 13
v_gene: TRBV12-5

CDR3nt: TGCAGCGTTGGGAGCCTACTCGGCGGGGGAACCTACGAGCAGTACTTC
CDR3aa: CSVGSLLGGGTYEQYF
d_gene: TRBD2
j_gene: TRBJ2-7
abundance: few
len: 16
v_gene: TRBV29-1

CDR3nt: TGTGCCAGTAGCTTAATGGGGGGAGCGAGGAACACCGGGGAGCTGTTTTTT
CDR3aa: CASSLMGGARNTGELFF
d_gene: NA
j_gene: TRBJ2-2
abundance: NA
len: 17
v_gene: TRBV11-2

CDR3nt: TGTGTCAGCAGTTTAGGATCTTCACCCAGAGGAGAGACCCAGTACTTC
CDR3aa: CVSSLGSSPRGETQYF
d_gene: NA
j_gene: TRBJ2-5
abundance: NA
len: 16
v_gene: TRBV11-2

CDR3nt: TGTGCCTGGAGATCCGTGGGGTGGGGGAACACTGAAGCTTTCTTT
CDR3aa: CAWRSVGWGNTEAFF
d_gene: NA
j_gene: TRBJ1-1
abundance: many
len: 15
v_gene: TRBV30

CDR3nt: TGTGCCAGCAGTTTATCCGGGACAGGGGTTCAAGAGCAGTACTTC
CDR3aa: CASSLSGTGVQEQYF
d_gene: TRBD1
j_gene: TRBJ2-7
abundance: many
len: 15
v_gene: TRBV28

CDR3nt: TGCAGCGTTGAACACGGGGTCCGAAAGATTCAGTACTTC
CDR3aa: CSVEHGVRKIQYF
d_gene: NA
j_gene: TRBJ2-4
abundance: NA
len: 13
v_gene: TRBV29-1